This TCR beta chain derives from a study of blood T cell repertoires in COVID-19. This CDR3 spans 15 amino acids. Germline loops: CDR1 SGHDT, CDR2 YYEEEE. The authors' processing: Estimates of nucleated cell counts were drawn from the amplification of reference gene primers. Repertoires were generated with immunoSEQ multiplex PCR, while TCRdb's copy carries only in-frame clones and drops some. The V and J calls and clone size come from that table; D and trimming were worked out from the DNA. Of hundreds of thousands of clones listed, around 91% were seen once; the top ten hold approximately 1.2%. Turning to this clone: The junction departs from the called germline gene at one end, perhaps through a read error.

Each participant's cohort was designated according to participant-reported clinical history. V is TRBV5-6 and J is TRBJ1-3; D uncertain. The material sequenced was PBMCs or T cells enriched from blood (not recorded which). The TCR originated in a man younger than 40 who had recovered from COVID-19. CDR3 protein: CTSSLDPSSGNTIYF. As DNA, the CDR3 is TGTACCAGCAGCTTGGATCCCAGCTCTGGAAACACCATATATTTT.